What follows are 23 T cell receptor beta chains derived from one specimen sequenced in a study of patients and donors after allogeneic stem cell transplantation. TCRdb independently ran MiXCR on the RT-PCR reads; one entry per CDR3 protein. This sample yields over 400,000 distinct CDR3 sequences, of which roughly 17% are seen a single time; around 6.8% belongs to the top ten. The sequenced sample was blood, either unsorted or a sorted T cell fraction (not recorded which). Every receptor here comes from a human donor who was either an allogeneic HSCT recipient or a stem cell or donor lymphocyte infusion donor (not recorded which). It is not recorded whose cells these are; they may come from a transplant donor.

The rearrangement links TRBV4-3 to TRBJ2-5; D gene uncertain. The CDR3 length is 13 residues. V dropped 3 bases and J dropped 2 bases, with 7 bases sitting between them. CDR1 LGHNA and CDR2 YSLEER come from the germline V gene. The CDR3 loop is CASSQVKQETQYF. CDR3 nucleotide sequence: TGCGCCAGCAGCCAGGTTAAGCAAGAGACCCAGTACTTC.

The chain has TRBV20-1 and TRBJ2-7, with a possible D match to TRBD2 (7 bases). The length of the CDR3 is 14 residues. Trimming cost V 2 bases and J 2 bases, with 13 bases left between them. CDR1 and CDR2 from the germline V gene are DFQATT and SNEGSKA (reference sequence). DNA of the CDR3: TGCAGTGCTAGACACCCGGGGGGCGCCTACGAGCAGTACTTC. Translation gives CSARHPGGAYEQYF.

The chain combines TRBV6-5 with TRBJ1-2, with D possibly TRBD1 on 5 matching bases. Germline V gene lookup returns CDR1 MNHEY and CDR2 SVGAGI. The CDR3 loop spans 14 amino acids. The V end lost 4 bases, the J end lost 6 bases, and 15 bases lay between the germline ends. In DNA, the CDR3 is TGTGCCAGCAGTTTACAGGTGGGCGCGAATGGCTACACCTTC. Translating it yields CASSLQVGANGYTF.

This clonotype has more than one count but fewer than ten. DNA of the CDR3: TGCGCCAGCAGCTCGGGACAGCCAAACACTGAAGCTTTCTTT. This sequence encodes CASSSGQPNTEAFF. This chain links TRBV5-1 with TRBJ1-1; 7 bases match TRBD1. V gave up 3 bases and J gave up 2 bases; unmatched junction bases: 4. Germline lookup yields CDR1 SGHRS and CDR2 YFSETQ. The length of the CDR3 is 14 residues.

The V call is TRBV20-1, the J call TRBJ1-2, with TRBD1 matching over 7 bases. This CDR3 has 13 residues. The ends lost 8 bases at V and 2 bases at J; junction bases unmatched: 8. The V gene's germline CDR1 is DFQATT and CDR2 SNEGSKA (reference sequence). The CDR3 DNA sequence: TGCAGTAACTCGGGACAGCAAAACTATGGCTACACCTTC. Protein sequence: CSNSGQQNYGYTF.

This clonotype was counted between two and nine times. The J gene is TRBJ2-7, the V gene TRBV5-1, with 11 bases identical to TRBD2. CDR1 SGHRS and CDR2 YFSETQ come from the germline V gene. The CDR3 sequence is 13 residues long. The V and J ends lost 4 bases and 6 bases, in that order; junction bases with no gene match: 3. The CDR3 DNA sequence: TGCGCCAGCAGCCTCGGGACTAGCGGCGAGCAGTACTTC. Its protein is CASSLGTSGEQYF.

A few counts support this clonotype. V and J are TRBV6-1 and TRBJ2-7, with a possible D match to TRBD1 (6 bases). With 7 bases removed from V and 4 bases from J, the gap between germline ends came to 14 bases. This CDR3 spans 13 amino acids. The germline V gene has CDR1 MNHNS and CDR2 SASEGT. The CDR3 sequence: CASKHREGYEQYF. In DNA, the CDR3 is TGTGCCAGCAAGCACAGGGAAGGGTACGAGCAGTACTTC.

This clonotype was seen only a few times. The genes are TRBV4-3 and TRBJ1-2; D is perhaps TRBD1 (5 bases). V was clipped by 0 bases and J by 0 bases, with 17 bases between them. This CDR3 is 18 amino acids long. CDR1 and CDR2 (germline): LGHNA, YSLEER. The CDR3 spells CASSQETNGQTANYGYTF. The CDR3 DNA follows: TGCGCCAGCAGCCAAGAGACCAATGGCCAGACAGCTAACTATGGCTACACCTTC.

V usage is TRBV27 and J usage is TRBJ2-2, with 13 bases identical to TRBD2. The CDR3 loop spans 19 amino acids. Looked up from germline, CDR1 is MNHEY and CDR2 is SMNVEV (reference sequence). The J segment lost 5 bases and the V segment lost 1 base, leaving 10 bases of the junction unmatched. CDR3 in amino acids: CASSLLGLAGSSGTGELFF. In DNA, the CDR3 is TGTGCCAGCAGTTTATTGGGACTAGCGGGGTCCTCAGGGACCGGGGAGCTGTTTTTT.

This clonotype was recorded only once. The rearrangement uses TRBV5-1 and TRBJ2-1; 7 bases fit TRBD1. Germline CDR1 SGHRS, CDR2 YFSETQ. V lost 5 bases to trimming and J lost 6 bases; unmatched junction nucleotides: 8. The CDR3 contains 14 residues. CDR3 bases: TGCGCCAGCAGTATGGGACAGACCCTCAATGAGCAGTTCTTC. Its protein product is CASSMGQTLNEQFF.

The J gene is TRBJ2-7, the V gene TRBV24-1; TRBD1 aligns across 7 bases. The CDR3 totals 14 residues. Germline V lookup: CDR1 KGHDR, CDR2 SFDVKD. The V segment lost 11 bases and the J segment 1 base; nucleotides outside the gene matches: 10. The CDR3 coding sequence is TGTGCCAGCCCCGGCAGGGGGTTTTCCTACGAGCAGTACTTC. Translating it yields CASPGRGFSYEQYF.

The chain is built from TRBV7-2 and TRBJ1-1, with no clear D. Trimming shortened V by 2 bases and J by 1 base, and 11 bases separated the two germline ends. Germline CDR1 reads SGHTA; CDR2 reads FQGNSA. This CDR3 contains 15 residues. This chain's CDR3 is CASSLHGVPNTEAFF. For the CDR3, the DNA is TGTGCCAGCAGCTTACACGGGGTCCCGAACACTGAAGCTTTCTTT.

This clonotype was found a few times. This chain connects TRBV5-1 to TRBJ2-2; 8 bases line up with TRBD2. The germline V gene has CDR1 SGHRS and CDR2 YFSETQ. The CDR3 is 16 amino acids. V was clipped by 4 bases and J by 7 bases; unmatched bases: 12. The CDR3: CASSPGGTRGDGELFF. For the CDR3, the DNA is TGCGCCAGCAGCCCGGGAGGGACGCGAGGTGACGGGGAGCTGTTTTTT.

The gene calls are TRBV3-1 and TRBJ1-2; 7 bases are shared with TRBD1. Germline CDR1 LGHDT, CDR2 YNNKEL (reference sequence). The CDR3 consists of 14 residues. V lost 3 bases, J lost 5 bases, and 6 bases stayed unmatched. CDR3 amino acids: CASSQRTGDYGYTF. The CDR3 region has the DNA TGTGCCAGCAGCCAGAGAACAGGGGATTATGGCTACACCTTC.

The gene calls are TRBV9 and TRBJ2-1; 13 positions match TRBD2. J lost 5 bases, V lost 0 bases, and 8 bases had no gene match. The CDR3 totals 18 residues. CDR1 is SGDLS and CDR2 is YYNGEE in the germline V gene. The CDR3 coding sequence is TGTGCCAGCAGCGTAGGTACTAGCGGGGGGGCTAACCACAATGAGCAGTTCTTC. Translation gives CASSVGTSGGANHNEQFF.

This clonotype appeared many times. The chain carries TRBV5-1 and TRBJ1-1; D call uncertain. The V end was cut by 3 bases, the J end by 5 bases, with 11 bases between. Germline V gene data show CDR1 as SGHRS and CDR2 as YFSETQ. The CDR3 has 13 residues. CDR3 region: CASSSLEVTEAFF. CDR3 sequence (DNA): TGCGCCAGCAGCTCGCTGGAGGTGACTGAAGCTTTCTTT.

The V call is TRBV4-1, the J call TRBJ2-1, with 11 bases matching TRBD2. The CDR3 extends over 17 amino acids. The trim removed 5 bases at V and 8 bases at J, leaving 14 bases unmatched. Germline values: CDR1 MGHRA, CDR2 YSYEKL. DNA for the CDR3: TGCGCCAGCAGCGGTCTTGAAGTAGCGGGGGGGTGGGATGAGCAGTTCTTC. It translates to CASSGLEVAGGWDEQFF.

This chain joins TRBV12-3 or TRBV12-4 and TRBJ1-1, with D perhaps matching TRBD1 (6 bases). The length of the CDR3 is 14 residues. Trimming took off 3 bases at V and 1 base at J, with 9 bases between the two ends. DNA for the CDR3: TGTGCCAGCAGTTTGCTGGACAGGAACACTGAAGCTTTCTTT. Encoded protein: CASSLLDRNTEAFF.

The chain employs TRBV25-1 and TRBJ1-4; no clear D. V lost 1 base and J lost 7, with 4 bases in between. Germline CDR1 MGHDK, CDR2 SYGVNS. The CDR3 spans 12 residues. For the CDR3, the DNA is TGTGCCAGCAGTGAATCCCTTGAAAAACTGTTTTTT. Its translation is CASSESLEKLFF.

This clonotype has a handful of counts. The chain uses TRBV4-1 and TRBJ1-5; no definite D call. Trimming cost V 1 base and J 7 bases, with 11 bases left between them. Looked up from germline, CDR1 is MGHRA and CDR2 is YSYEKL. The CDR3 loop spans 14 amino acids. CDR3 loop: CASSQVLWWQPQHF. CDR3 coding DNA: TGCGCCAGCAGCCAAGTACTGTGGTGGCAGCCCCAGCATTTT.

The rearrangement links TRBV4-2 to TRBJ1-3, with no clear D. The CDR3 spans 15 residues. Trimming stripped 2 bases from V and 0 bases from J, with 8 bases between. Germline CDR1 LGHNA, CDR2 YNFKEQ. The CDR3 sequence is CASSQTLSSGNTIYF. Written as DNA, the CDR3 is TGTGCCAGCAGCCAAACCTTGAGCTCTGGAAACACCATATATTTT.

The chain has TRBV10-3 and TRBJ2-3, with D perhaps matching TRBD2 (6 bases). This CDR3 has 14 amino acids. Germline V lookup: CDR1 ENHRY, CDR2 SYGVKD. V lost 6 bases and J lost 2, with 12 bases in between. The CDR3 here is CAISPGLATDTQYF. The CDR3 DNA is TGTGCCATCAGCCCGGGACTGGCCACAGATACGCAGTATTTT.

The chain combines TRBV12-3 or TRBV12-4 with TRBJ1-3, with D uncertain. This CDR3 contains 14 residues. Trimming took 6 bases from V and 4 from J, leaving 13 bases between them. The chain's CDR3 is CASSQGSAGNTIYF. The CDR3 DNA is TGTGCCAGCAGCCAAGGCTCGGCGGGAAACACCATATATTTT.